What follows are 23 T cell receptor beta chains derived from one specimen sequenced in a study of T-cell memory formation after mild COVID-19. One entry per CDR3 protein results from TCRdb running MiXCR on the 5' RACE reads. Of 190,000 or so distinct CDR3 sequences in the sample, around 25% were seen once. The specimen sequenced was PBMCs or a T cell subset sorted from them (not recorded which). The receptors come from an adult woman who had mild COVID-19 (a few samples of this study predate the infection). Cell type and time point are not known.

Remarks on this clonotype: Sequence at one end of the junction differs from germline and may be a read error. V gene TRBV12-3 or TRBV12-4 combines with J gene TRBJ2-7; D is unclear. The CDR3 covers 12 residues. The CDR3: CASSFSVAEKYF. The CDR3 DNA reads as TGTGCCAGCAGTTTCTCGGTGGCCGAGAAGTACTTC.

The chain links TRBV10-3 to TRBJ2-7; weak D call: TRBD1 (6 bases). The V end was cut by 10 bases, the J end by 2 bases, with 18 bases between. The CDR3 totals 14 residues. From germline, CDR1 is ENHRY and CDR2 SYGVKD. CDR3 loop: CATRDTGTPYEQYF. DNA for the CDR3: TGTGCCACCAGGGACACAGGTACCCCCTACGAGCAGTACTTC.

The chain recombines TRBV7-2 with TRBJ1-4; D call uncertain. The CDR3 runs 15 residues. Germline V gene sequence: CDR1 SGHTA, CDR2 FQGNSA. Between the trimmed V and J ends, which lost 5 bases and 8 bases, there was a span of 18 bases. The DNA for the CDR3 is TGTGCCAGCAGCCAAAGAGGACTAGTGGGGGAAAAACTGTTTTTT. Protein product: CASSQRGLVGEKLFF.

The chain joins TRBV6-6 to TRBJ2-3; 7 bases align to TRBD2. The CDR3 extends over 18 amino acids. The V gene end was trimmed by 2 bases and the J gene end by 5 bases; junction bases not matched to a gene: 16. Germline V gene sequence: CDR1 MNHNY, CDR2 SVGAGI (reference sequence). For the CDR3, the DNA is TGTGCCAGCAGTTACACACGGCTAGCGGAGGAAGGGAAAGATACGCAGTATTTT. The encoded protein is CASSYTRLAEEGKDTQYF.

At least ten counts were recorded for this clonotype. This chain joins TRBV6-2 or TRBV6-3 and TRBJ2-1, with D maybe TRBD2 (6 bases). Germline loops: CDR1 MNHEY, CDR2 SVGEGT. The CDR3 has 14 amino acids. Trimming took off 6 bases at V and 8 bases at J, with 17 bases between the two ends. The CDR3 reads CASRRLRGLDEQFF. CDR3 nucleotide sequence: TGTGCCAGCAGGAGACTTAGGGGACTCGATGAGCAGTTCTTC.

This clonotype was observed a few times. V gene TRBV4-3 combines with J gene TRBJ2-2; tentatively, D is TRBD2 (5 bases). Germline CDR1 LGHNA, CDR2 YSLEER. The CDR3 runs to 15 residues. Between the trimmed V and J ends, which lost 1 base and 4 bases, there was a span of 10 bases. CDR3 DNA: TGCGCCAGCAGCCAAGCGGGGAGTATCACCGGGGAGCTGTTTTTT. Protein product: CASSQAGSITGELFF.

The gene calls are TRBV10-3 and TRBJ2-7; 9 positions match TRBD1. V shed 7 bases and J 5 bases; nucleotides not matched to a gene: 9. CDR1 is ENHRY, CDR2 SYGVKD, per germline. The CDR3 contains 14 residues. The CDR3 coding sequence is TGTGCCATCACCCGAACAGGGGGCGCGGACGAGCAGTACTTC. Translated, it gives CAITRTGGADEQYF.

This clonotype has just a few counts. The chain joins TRBV9 to TRBJ2-7; D not certain. Per germline, CDR1 SGDLS and CDR2 YYNGEE. Between the trimmed V and J ends, which lost 2 bases and 6 bases, there was a span of 15 bases. The CDR3 has 14 residues. The CDR3 DNA reads TGTGCCAGCAGCGTGTCAGGACGTGATGGCGAGCAGTACTTC. It codes for CASSVSGRDGEQYF.

The genes are TRBV29-1 and TRBJ1-4; D is ambiguous. The length of the CDR3 is 13 residues. Per the germline V gene, CDR1 is SQVTM and CDR2 is ANQGSEA. V lost 3 bases and J lost 3, with 8 bases in between. The CDR3 region is CSVEAGPNEKLFF. The CDR3 DNA reads as TGCAGCGTTGAGGCAGGCCCTAATGAAAAACTGTTTTTT.

This clonotype was detected only a few times. The genes are TRBV7-2 and TRBJ2-1; tentative D call: TRBD2 (6 bases). Germline V gene data show CDR1 as SGHTA and CDR2 as FQGNSA. The CDR3 length is 16 residues. V was trimmed by 1 base and J by 0 bases, leaving 10 bases between them. The CDR3 DNA reads TGTGCCAGCAGCTTAGTAGCGGCAGTCTCCTACAATGAGCAGTTCTTC. Its protein is CASSLVAAVSYNEQFF.

In its sample, this clonotype was seen a few times. The CDR3 is CASSGTTEETQYF. The CDR3 nucleotides read TGTGCCAGTTCGGGGACCACCGAAGAGACCCAGTACTTC. The chain recombines TRBV4-2 with TRBJ2-5, with D tentatively TRBD1 or TRBD2 (5 bases each). With 9 bases removed from V and 3 bases from J, the gap between germline ends came to 14 bases. Germline values: CDR1 LGHNA, CDR2 YNFKEQ. The CDR3 spans 13 residues.

This clonotype has only a few counts. The chain employs TRBV7-2 and TRBJ2-2; D may be TRBD2 (7 bases). There are 17 residues in the CDR3. CDR1 and CDR2 from the germline V gene are SGHTA and FQGNSA. The germline V and J ends were trimmed by 6 bases and 0 bases, with 17 bases remaining between them. The CDR3 nucleotides are TGTGCCAGCAGGCCCCGCGGGGGCAGGACGAACACCGGGGAGCTGTTTTTT. This encodes CASRPRGGRTNTGELFF.

The chain's CDR3 is CASSFTSGDYNEQFF. CDR3 in DNA: TGTGCCAGCAGCTTTACTAGCGGGGACTACAATGAGCAGTTCTTC. This rearrangement joins TRBV7-3 to TRBJ2-1, with 10 bases lining up with TRBD2. J gave up 3 bases and V 3 bases, and 2 bases lay outside the gene matches. CDR1 and CDR2 from the germline V gene are SGHTA and FQGTGA. The CDR3 loop spans 15 amino acids. Full variable domain (outside the CDR3, taken from reference TRBV7-3 and TRBJ2-1): GAGVSQTPSNKVTEKGKYVELRCDPISGHTALYWYRQSLGQGPEFLIYFQGTGAADDSGLPNDRFFAVRPEGSVSTLKIQRTERGDSAVYLCASSFTSGDYNEQFFGPGTRLTVL.

This CDR3 is CASGHYEQYF. In DNA form, the CDR3 reads TGTGCCAGCGGTCATTACGAGCAGTACTTC. The chain carries TRBV25-1 and TRBJ2-7; no clear D gene. The germline V gene encodes CDR1 MGHDK and CDR2 SYGVNS. The CDR3 is made up of 10 amino acids. V lost 8 bases and J 4 bases, leaving 6 bases between the germline ends.

This CDR3 is CASSSNVGAVTSTDTQYF. For the CDR3, the DNA is TGTGCCAGCTCATCCAACGTAGGGGCGGTGACTAGCACAGATACGCAGTATTTT. This sequence joins TRBV18 and TRBJ2-3; tentatively, D is TRBD1 (5 bases). Germline lookup yields CDR1 KGHSH and CDR2 LQKENI. This CDR3 region has 18 residues. V lost 5 bases to trimming and J lost 0 bases, with 21 bases between them.

This chain links TRBV20-1 with TRBJ2-5; D might be TRBD2 (5 bases). The CDR3 has 15 residues. Trimming shortened V by 6 bases and J by 3 bases, and 20 bases separated the two germline ends. In germline, CDR1 is DFQATT, CDR2 SNEGSKA (reference sequence). DNA for the CDR3: TGCAGTGCCACGGGTGTCCGGGAACCAAAAGAGACCCAGTACTTC. Protein product: CSATGVREPKETQYF.

The chain links TRBV10-2 to TRBJ2-2; the match to TRBD2 covers 8 bases. Germline lookup yields CDR1 WSHSY and CDR2 SAAADI. The J segment lost 3 bases and the V segment lost 11 bases, leaving 11 bases of the junction unmatched. This CDR3 comprises 15 residues. The CDR3 loop reads CAARRGGPDTGELFF. The CDR3 nucleotides are TGCGCCGCCCGTCGGGGGGGGCCCGACACCGGGGAGCTGTTTTTT.

The chain couples TRBV15 to TRBJ2-6, with 9 positions matching TRBD1. Germline CDR1 reads LNHNV; CDR2 reads YYDKDF (reference sequence). The CDR3 runs 16 residues. V dropped 6 bases and J dropped 2; count of bases not matched to a gene: 5. In DNA, the CDR3 is TGTGCCACCAGTGGGGACAGGGTGCCTGGGGCCAACGTCCTGACTTTC. It specifies CATSGDRVPGANVLTF. Variable domain in full (rest from reference TRBV15 and TRBJ2-6): DAMVIQNPRYQVTQFGKPVTLSCSQTLNHNVMYWYQQKSSQAPKLLFHYYDKDFNNEADTPDNFQSRRPNTSFCFLDIRSPGLGDTAMYLCATSGDRVPGANVLTFGAGSRLTVL.

The chain is built from TRBV3-1 and TRBJ2-2; the D gene could be TRBD1 or TRBD2 (5 bases each). V shed 4 bases and J shed 4 bases, with 13 bases lying between them. The germline V gene encodes CDR1 LGHDT and CDR2 YNNKEL (reference sequence). The CDR3 sequence is 15 residues long. Written as DNA, the CDR3 is TGTGCCAGCAGCCCCACGAGAGGGGTCACCGGGGAGCTGTTTTTT. Its protein is CASSPTRGVTGELFF.

The chain combines TRBV20-1 with TRBJ2-7; TRBD2 agrees at 9 bases. The CDR3 runs to 20 residues. Germline values: CDR1 DFQATT, CDR2 SNEGSKA (reference sequence). After removal of 0 bases from V and 4 bases from J, the junction contained 22 bases not matched to a gene. CDR3 nucleotide sequence: TGCAGTGCTAGAGATACTGGGATTATTAGCGGGAGCCGCAATTTATACGAGCAGTACTTC. This encodes CSARDTGIISGSRNLYEQYF.

This rearrangement joins TRBV5-5 to TRBJ2-3; 9 positions match TRBD1. CDR1 and CDR2 (germline): SGHKS, YYEKEE (reference sequence). This CDR3 spans 15 amino acids. The V gene end was trimmed by 0 bases and the J gene end by 2 bases; junction bases not matched to a gene: 1. CDR3 loop: CASSLGTGDTDTQYF. DNA for the CDR3: TGTGCCAGCAGCTTGGGGACAGGGGACACAGATACGCAGTATTTT. The full variable domain, its missing parts supplied by reference TRBV5-5 and TRBJ2-3, is DAGVTQSPTHLIKTRGQQVTLRCSPISGHKSVSWYQQVLGQGPQFIFQYYEKEERGRGNFPDRFSARQFPNYSSELNVNALLLGDSALYLCASSLGTGDTDTQYFGPGTRLTVL.

V is TRBV5-6 and J is TRBJ2-7, with 7 bases fitting TRBD1. CDR1 and CDR2 (germline): SGHDT, YYEEEE. The CDR3 runs to 12 residues. With V trimmed by 0 bases and J by 11 bases, 5 bases remained unmatched. The CDR3 nucleotides are TGTGCCAGCAGCTTGGGGGTGACAGGGAAGTACTTC. It yields the protein CASSLGVTGKYF.

The chain links TRBV9 to TRBJ2-1; perhaps D is TRBD1 or TRBD2 (5 bases each). The V gene lost 7 bases and the J gene lost 7 bases, with 18 bases spanning the gap. Looked up from germline, CDR1 is SGDLS and CDR2 is YYNGEE. This CDR3 is 14 amino acids long. The CDR3 spells CASGGHSKDNEQFF. DNA for the CDR3: TGTGCCAGCGGGGGTCACTCTAAAGATAATGAGCAGTTCTTC.